The source of this TCR beta chain is a study of somatic mutations in cytotoxic T cells in rheumatoid arthritis. Trimming stripped 1 base from V and 5 bases from J, with 9 bases between. Germline CDR1 MGHRA, CDR2 YSYEKL. The CDR3 runs to 13 residues. Original handling: The authors compared patient CD8+ clones larger than 1% against published virus-specific TCRB sequences. Only a few of these clones matched. Sequencing was performed with immunoSEQ multiplex PCR; in TCRdb, only in-frame clones are kept and a portion is missing. The DNA gave D and trimming, while V, J and clone size come from that table. The table includes roughly 5,000 clones, roughly four fifths detected once.

This TCR came from a woman between 45 and 60 years old with rheumatoid arthritis. The sample taken for sequencing was CD8+ T cells sorted from blood. The rearrangement uses TRBV4-1 and TRBJ2-7; D remains ambiguous. The CDR3 nucleotides read TGCGCCAGCAGCCAAGTCCTACTACACGAGCAGTACTTC. It translates to CASSQVLLHEQYF.